The clone carrying this T cell receptor (beta chain) was observed many times. Its cognate antigen is unknown. For TCRbeta, the library was prepared with unique molecular identifiers. A single record per CDR3 protein comes from TCRdb applying MiXCR to the PCR reads. The profile shows fewer than 700,000 distinct CDR3 sequences, approximately 13% of them singletons. This sample is drawn from a study of T-cell reconstitution after alpha-beta-depleted transplantation in children. Study conclusions and caveats: Reports say that about two months after transplant, the alpha-beta T cells came out of several hundred graft clones that had expanded. The study traced high day-60 TCRbeta diversity in some patients to surviving recipient T cells and thymic progenitors. Newly made T cells mostly supplied T-cell counts and diversity one year after transplant.

Trimming cost V 1 base and J 2 bases; bases outside gene matches: 6. The V gene's germline CDR1 is SGHVS and CDR2 FQNEAQ. The CDR3 runs 16 residues. The sample consisted of PBMCs, mostly from graft donor cells, taken 360 days after TCRalphabeta/CD19-depleted stem cell transplant. The chain uses TRBV7-8 and TRBJ2-7; 9 nucleotides line up with TRBD1. The receptor's source is a male patient younger than 18 who had a stem cell transplant for acute myeloid leukemia, so the T cells may come from the graft donor. CDR3 region: CASSLGLWTGAYEQYF. CDR3 nucleotides: TGTGCCAGCAGCTTAGGTCTTTGGACAGGGGCCTACGAGCAGTACTTC.